Below, 3 T cell receptor beta chains from the same sample are listed, as sequenced in a study of T cells after yellow fever vaccination. TCRdb re-called the 5' RACE reads through MiXCR, storing one row per CDR3 protein. The table has a few hundred thousand distinct CDR3 sequences, 8% to 10% seen once. The material sequenced was PBMCs, taken on the day of the first yellow fever vaccination. Every receptor here comes from a man between 18 and 29 years old who received the YFV17D yellow fever vaccine.

The gene calls are TRBV2 and TRBJ2-5; D is unresolved. This CDR3 spans 11 amino acids. The germline V gene has CDR1 SNHLY and CDR2 FYNNEI. V was cut by 2 bases and J by 7 bases, with 5 bases left in between. CDR3 protein: CASSESGTQYF. In nucleotides, the CDR3 is TGTGCCAGCAGTGAATCCGGGACCCAGTACTTC. Combining the CDR3 with reference TRBV2 and TRBJ2-5 gives the whole variable domain EPEVTQTPSHQVTQMGQEVILRCVPISNHLYFYWYRQILGQKVEFLVSFYNNEISEKSEIFDDQFSVERPDGSNFTLKIRSTKLEDSAMYFCASSESGTQYFGPGTRLLVL.

V and J are TRBV5-1 and TRBJ2-5; D perhaps matches TRBD1 (5 bases). The CDR3 sequence is 14 residues long. The V end lost 3 bases, the J end lost 5 bases, and 14 bases lay between the germline ends. CDR1 and CDR2 from the germline V gene are SGHRS and YFSETQ. The CDR3 is CASSSSRAGETQYF. DNA for the CDR3: TGCGCCAGCAGCTCCAGCAGGGCAGGGGAGACCCAGTACTTC.

The V and J genes are TRBV5-6 and TRBJ1-2; D is undetermined. CDR1 and CDR2 from the germline V gene are SGHDT and YYEEEE. The length of the CDR3 is 18 residues. V lost 4 bases, J lost 5 bases, and 27 bases lay in between. The CDR3: CASSVVVEGPSLRYGYTF. CDR3 in DNA: TGTGCCAGCAGCGTGGTAGTAGAGGGCCCCTCACTACGATATGGCTACACCTTC.